This TCR beta chain was retrieved from a study of blood T cell repertoires in COVID-19. Study at large: Acute and convalescent COVID-19 specimens originated in the United States, Italy and Spain.

It was within 2 weeks before study entry that exposed participants met a COVID-19 case. This CDR3 has 14 amino acids. The V and J ends lost 8 bases and 6 bases respectively, with 17 bases between them. CDR1 and CDR2 (germline): MNHEY, SMNVEV (reference sequence). TCRdb's table, derived via immunoSEQ multiplex PCR, lists solely in-frame clones and lacks some. The repertoire holds about 300,000 clones, with less than 85% as singletons. The receptor was derived from a woman aged 30 to 39 who had been exposed to COVID-19. The rearrangement links TRBV27 to TRBJ2-1; weak D call: TRBD1 (6 bases). Sequencing was carried out using PBMCs or T cells enriched from blood (not recorded which). For the CDR3, the DNA is TGTGCCAGCCAGGGGCAATCATTAGTCAATGAGCAGTTCTTC. The encoded protein is CASQGQSLVNEQFF.